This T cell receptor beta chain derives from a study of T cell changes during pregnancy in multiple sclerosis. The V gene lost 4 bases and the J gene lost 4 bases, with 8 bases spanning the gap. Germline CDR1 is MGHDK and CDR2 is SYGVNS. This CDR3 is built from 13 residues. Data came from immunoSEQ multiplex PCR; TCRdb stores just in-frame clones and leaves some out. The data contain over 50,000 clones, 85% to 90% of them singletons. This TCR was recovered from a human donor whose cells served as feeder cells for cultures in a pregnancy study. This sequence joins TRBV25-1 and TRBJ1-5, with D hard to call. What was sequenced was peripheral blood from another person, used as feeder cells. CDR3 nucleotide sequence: TGTGCCAGCAGTGGTGACGGGAATCAGCCCCAGCATTTT. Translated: CASSGDGNQPQHF.